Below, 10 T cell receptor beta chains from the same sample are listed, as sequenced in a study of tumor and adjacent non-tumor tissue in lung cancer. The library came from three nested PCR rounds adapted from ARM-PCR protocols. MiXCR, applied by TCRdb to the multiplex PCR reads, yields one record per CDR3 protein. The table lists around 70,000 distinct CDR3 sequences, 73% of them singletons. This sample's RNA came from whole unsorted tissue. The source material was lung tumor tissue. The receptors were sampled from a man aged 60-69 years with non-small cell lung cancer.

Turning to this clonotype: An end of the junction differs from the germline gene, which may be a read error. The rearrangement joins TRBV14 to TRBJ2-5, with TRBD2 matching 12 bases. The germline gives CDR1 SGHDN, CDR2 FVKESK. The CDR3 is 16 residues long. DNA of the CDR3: TGTGCCAACAGCCGCTGGACTAGCGGGATGCAAGAGACCCAGTACTTT. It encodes CANSRWTSGMQETQYF.

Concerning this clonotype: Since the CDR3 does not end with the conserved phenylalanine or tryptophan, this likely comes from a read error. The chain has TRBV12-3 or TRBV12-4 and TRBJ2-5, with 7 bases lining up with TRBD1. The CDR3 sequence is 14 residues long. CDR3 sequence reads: CASSPTGVVKTQYL. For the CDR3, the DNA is TGTGCCAGCAGTCCAACAGGGGTCGTAAAGACTCAGTACCTC.

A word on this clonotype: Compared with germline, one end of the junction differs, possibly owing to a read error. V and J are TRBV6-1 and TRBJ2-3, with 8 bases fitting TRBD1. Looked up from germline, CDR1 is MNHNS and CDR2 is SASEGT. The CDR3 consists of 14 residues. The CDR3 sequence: CASIPDRVSDMQYF. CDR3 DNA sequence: TGTGCCAGCATACCGGACAGGGTATCAGATATGCAGTATTTT.

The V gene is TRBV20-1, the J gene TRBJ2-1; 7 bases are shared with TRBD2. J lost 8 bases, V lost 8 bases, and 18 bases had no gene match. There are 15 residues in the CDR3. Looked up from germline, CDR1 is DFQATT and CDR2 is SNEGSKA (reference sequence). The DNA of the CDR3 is TGCAGTACCCGCAGAGGACTAGAGGGACTCGATGAGCAGTTCTTC. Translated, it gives CSTRRGLEGLDEQFF.

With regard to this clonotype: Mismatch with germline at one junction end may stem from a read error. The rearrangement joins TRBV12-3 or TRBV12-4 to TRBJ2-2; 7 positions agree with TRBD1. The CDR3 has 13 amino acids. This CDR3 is CASRGTNQGELFF. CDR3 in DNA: TGTGCAAGCAGGGGGACAAATCAAGGGGAGCTGTTTTTT.

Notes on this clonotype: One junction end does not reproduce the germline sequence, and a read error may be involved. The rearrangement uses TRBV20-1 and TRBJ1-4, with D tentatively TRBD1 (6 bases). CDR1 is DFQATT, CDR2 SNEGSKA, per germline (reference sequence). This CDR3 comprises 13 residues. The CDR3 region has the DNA TGCAGTAAGGACAGTGGGCAAGGGGAAAAACCGTTTTTT. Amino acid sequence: CSKDSGQGEKPFF.

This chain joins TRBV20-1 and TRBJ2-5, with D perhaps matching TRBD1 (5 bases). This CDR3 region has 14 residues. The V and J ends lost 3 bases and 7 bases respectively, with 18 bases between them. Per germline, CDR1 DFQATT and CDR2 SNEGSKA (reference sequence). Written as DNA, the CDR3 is TGCAGTGCTAGCAGGCCCCAGGGAAGATGGACCCAGTACTTC. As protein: CSASRPQGRWTQYF.

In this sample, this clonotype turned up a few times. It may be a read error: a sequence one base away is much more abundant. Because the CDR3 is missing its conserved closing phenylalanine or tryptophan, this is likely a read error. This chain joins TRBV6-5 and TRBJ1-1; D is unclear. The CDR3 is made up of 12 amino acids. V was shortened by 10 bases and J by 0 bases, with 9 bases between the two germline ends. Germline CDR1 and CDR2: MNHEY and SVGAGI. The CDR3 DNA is TGTGCCATCGGAAGGGTGAACACTGAAGCTTTCTCT. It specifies CAIGRVNTEAFS.

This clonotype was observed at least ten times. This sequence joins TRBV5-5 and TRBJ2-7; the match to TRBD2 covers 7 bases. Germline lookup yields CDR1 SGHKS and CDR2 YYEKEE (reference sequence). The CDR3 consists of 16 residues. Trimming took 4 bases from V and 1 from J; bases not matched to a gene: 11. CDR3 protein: CASSAEGGGLSYEQYF. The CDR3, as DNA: TGTGCCAGCAGCGCAGAGGGCGGGGGTCTTTCCTACGAGCAGTACTTC. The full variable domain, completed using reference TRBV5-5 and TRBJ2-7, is DAGVTQSPTHLIKTRGQQVTLRCSPISGHKSVSWYQQVLGQGPQFIFQYYEKEERGRGNFPDRFSARQFPNYSSELNVNALLLGDSALYLCASSAEGGGLSYEQYFGPGTRLTVT.

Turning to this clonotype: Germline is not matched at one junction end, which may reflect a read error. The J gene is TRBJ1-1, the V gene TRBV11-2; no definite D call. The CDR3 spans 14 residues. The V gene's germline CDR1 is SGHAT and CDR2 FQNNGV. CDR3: CASSLDPRDTEAFF. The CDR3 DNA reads TGTGCCAGTAGCTTAGACCCGAGAGACACTGAAGCCTTCTTT. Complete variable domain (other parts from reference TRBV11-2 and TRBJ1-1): EAGVAQSPRYKIIEKRQSVAFWCNPISGHATLYWYQQILGQGPKLLIQFQNNGVVDDSQLPKDRFSAERLKGVDSTLKIQPAKLEDSAVYLCASSLDPRDTEAFFGQGTRLTVV.